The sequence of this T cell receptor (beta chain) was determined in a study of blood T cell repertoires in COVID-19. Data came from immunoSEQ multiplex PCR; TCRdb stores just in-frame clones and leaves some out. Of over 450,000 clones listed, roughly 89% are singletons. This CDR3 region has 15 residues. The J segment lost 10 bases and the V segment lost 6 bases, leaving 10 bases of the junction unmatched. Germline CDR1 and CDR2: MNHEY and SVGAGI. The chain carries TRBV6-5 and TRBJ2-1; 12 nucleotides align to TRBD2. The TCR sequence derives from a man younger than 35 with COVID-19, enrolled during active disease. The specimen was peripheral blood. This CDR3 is CASRARLAGAGEQFF. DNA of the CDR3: TGTGCCAGCAGAGCTAGACTAGCGGGAGCCGGGGAGCAGTTCTTC.